This T cell receptor (beta chain) was captured in a study of T cell clonality in common variable immunodeficiency. Regarding the study as a whole: Common variable immunodeficiency TCR beta sequences reportedly had fewer deletions and N-nucleotide insertions. CVID patient heterogeneity limited repertoire-clinical complication correlations.

This clone was found a few times. What it recognizes is unknown. The CDR3 extends 3 residues past the end of the read, so its final part is completed from the germline J gene. Control and CVID samples contributed equal amounts of genomic DNA. TCRdb's table, derived via immunoSEQ multiplex PCR, lists solely in-frame clones and lacks some. The sample contains 15,000 to 25,000 clones, none of them singletons. Patients had low serum IgG, IgA and/or IgM and specific antibody deficiency. Blood came from CVID subjects not ill and not taking immunomodulatory or immunosuppressive medication. With 4 bases clipped from V and 5 bases from J, the junction kept 4 bases outside the gene matches. Germline CDR1 is SGHVS and CDR2 is FNYEAQ. The CDR3 runs to 15 residues.

The TCR sequence derives from a human donor with common variable immunodeficiency. The chain is built from TRBV7-6 and TRBJ1-5, with 11 positions matching TRBD1. Material: peripheral blood mononuclear cells. This CDR3 is CASSYGTGGDQPQHF. The DNA read from the CDR3 is TGTGCCAGCAGCTACGGGACAGGGGGGGATCAGCCC.